This T cell receptor (beta chain) originates from a study of OX40 agonist ivuxolimab in advanced cancers. Findings and limits, study-wide: There was clonal expansion of CD4+ and CD8+ blood T cells by week 6 at 0.1 to 3.0 mg/kg. In general, CD8+ T cells held more expanded clones than CD4+ did, on average.

A remark on this clone: The antigen remains unidentified.

Generated by immunoSEQ multiplex PCR, the TCRdb table keeps only in-frame clones and is missing some. The table shows some 87,000 clones, with about nine tenths occurring only once. Sequenced here: CD4+ or CD8+ T cells sorted from blood, sampled in a trial of the OX40 agonist ivuxolimab. This sequence originates from an adult with an advanced solid tumor such as melanoma, head and neck, liver or kidney cancer.

The CDR3 spells CASSFAGRSDGYTF. CDR3 nucleotide sequence: TGTGCCAGCAGCTTTGCAGGCCGCAGTGATGGCTACACCTTC. The rearrangement links TRBV7-2 to TRBJ1-2; no definite D call. Germline V gene lookup returns CDR1 SGHTA and CDR2 FQGNSA. V lost 3 bases, J lost 6 bases, and 14 bases lay in between. The CDR3 consists of 14 residues.